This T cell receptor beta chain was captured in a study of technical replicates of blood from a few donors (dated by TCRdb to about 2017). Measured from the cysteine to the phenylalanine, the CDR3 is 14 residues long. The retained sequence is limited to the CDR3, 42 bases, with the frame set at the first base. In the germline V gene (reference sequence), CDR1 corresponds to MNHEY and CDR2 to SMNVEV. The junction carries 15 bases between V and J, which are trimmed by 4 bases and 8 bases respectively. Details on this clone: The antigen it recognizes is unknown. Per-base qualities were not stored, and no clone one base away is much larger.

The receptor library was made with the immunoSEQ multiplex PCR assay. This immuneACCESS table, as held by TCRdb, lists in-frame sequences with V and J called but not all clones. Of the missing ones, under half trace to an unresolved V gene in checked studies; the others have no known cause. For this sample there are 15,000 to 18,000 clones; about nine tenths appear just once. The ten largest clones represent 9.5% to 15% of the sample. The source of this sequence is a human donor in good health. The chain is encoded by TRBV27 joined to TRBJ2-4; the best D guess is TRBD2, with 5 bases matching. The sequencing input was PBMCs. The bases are TGTGCCAGCAGTTCCCGGGCCTCGAGGGACATTCAGTACTTC. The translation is CASSSRASRDIQYF.